The following is a TCR beta chain sequence with its context. These data come from a study of radiation and T cells in renal cell carcinoma. Germline lookup yields CDR1 MNHEY and CDR2 SMNVEV (reference sequence). This CDR3 contains 13 residues. Trimming took off 6 bases at V and 3 bases at J, with 12 bases between the two ends. Sample time point: blood 2 weeks post-SBRT. The sample's treatment: 15 Gy SBRT to primary tumor, nephrectomy 4 weeks later. TCRdb keeps only in-frame clones here, not all; method: immunoSEQ multiplex PCR. The sample contains some 120,000 clones, about four fifths of which appear only once.

The chain has TRBV27 and TRBJ2-7; D is unclear. The receptor was derived from a man aged 45 to 65 with renal cell carcinoma. The sample was blood, taken from a patient whose treatment included radiotherapy and nephrectomy. The CDR3 sequence is CASSRLQVYEQYF. The CDR3 DNA reads as TGTGCCAGCAGCAGGCTCCAGGTCTACGAGCAGTACTTC.